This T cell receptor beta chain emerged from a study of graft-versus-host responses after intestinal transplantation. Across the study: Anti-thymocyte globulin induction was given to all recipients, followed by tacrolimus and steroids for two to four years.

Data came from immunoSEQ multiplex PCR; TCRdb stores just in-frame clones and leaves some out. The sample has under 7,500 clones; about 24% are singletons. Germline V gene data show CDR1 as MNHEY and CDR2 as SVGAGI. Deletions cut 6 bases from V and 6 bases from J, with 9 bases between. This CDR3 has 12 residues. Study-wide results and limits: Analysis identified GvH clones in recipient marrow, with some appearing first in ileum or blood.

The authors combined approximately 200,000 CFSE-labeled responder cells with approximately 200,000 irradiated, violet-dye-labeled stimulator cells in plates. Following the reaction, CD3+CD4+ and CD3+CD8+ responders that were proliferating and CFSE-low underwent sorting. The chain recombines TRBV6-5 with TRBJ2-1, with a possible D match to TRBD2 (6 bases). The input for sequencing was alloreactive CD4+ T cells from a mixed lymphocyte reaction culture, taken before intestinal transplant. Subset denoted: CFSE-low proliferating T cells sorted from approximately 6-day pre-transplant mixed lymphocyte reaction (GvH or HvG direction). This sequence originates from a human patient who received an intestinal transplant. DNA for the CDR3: TGTGCCAGCAGACTTAGCGGCAATGAGCAGTTCTTC. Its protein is CASRLSGNEQFF.